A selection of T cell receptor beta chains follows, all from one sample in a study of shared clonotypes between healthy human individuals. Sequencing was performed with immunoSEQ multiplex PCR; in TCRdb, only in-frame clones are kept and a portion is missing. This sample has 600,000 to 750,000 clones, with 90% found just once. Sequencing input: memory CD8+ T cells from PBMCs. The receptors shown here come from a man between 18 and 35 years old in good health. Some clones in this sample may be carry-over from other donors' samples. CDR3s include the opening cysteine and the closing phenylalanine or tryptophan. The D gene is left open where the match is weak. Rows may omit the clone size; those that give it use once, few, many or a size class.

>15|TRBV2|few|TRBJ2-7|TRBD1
CASSGDRGNSHEQYF
TGTGCCAGCAGTGGGGACAGGGGAAACTCCCACGAGCAGTACTTC
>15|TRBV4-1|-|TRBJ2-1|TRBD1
CASSLAGTAYNEQFF
TGCGCCAGCAGCCTTGCCGGGACAGCCTACAATGAGCAGTTCTTC
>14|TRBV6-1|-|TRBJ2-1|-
CASSELGLENEQFF
TGTGCCAGCAGTGAATTGGGGCTAGAGAATGAGCAGTTCTTC
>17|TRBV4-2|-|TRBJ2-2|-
CASSQLPHEANTGELFF
TGTGCCAGCAGCCAATTACCCCATGAGGCTAACACCGGGGAGCTGTTTTTT
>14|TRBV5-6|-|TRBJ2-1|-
CASSRDFPRDEQFF
TGTGCCAGCAGCCGGGACTTCCCCCGGGATGAGCAGTTCTTC
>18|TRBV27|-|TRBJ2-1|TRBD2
CASSLNHEAGVSYNEQFF
TGTGCCAGCAGTTTAAATCACGAGGCGGGAGTCTCCTACAATGAGCAGTTCTTC
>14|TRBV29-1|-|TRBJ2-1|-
CSVFIADSYNEQFF
TGCAGCGTGTTTATAGCGGACTCCTACAATGAGCAGTTCTTC
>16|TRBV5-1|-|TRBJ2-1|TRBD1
CASSLTAGQGYNEQFF
TGCGCCAGCAGCTTGACCGCGGGACAGGGCTACAATGAGCAGTTCTTC
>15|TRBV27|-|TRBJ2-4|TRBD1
CASSSWDREINIQYF
TGTGCCAGCAGTTCCTGGGACAGAGAGATAAACATTCAGTACTTC
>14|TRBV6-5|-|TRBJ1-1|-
CASSRQVLNTEAFF
TGTGCCAGCAGTCGACAGGTTCTGAACACTGAAGCTTTCTTT
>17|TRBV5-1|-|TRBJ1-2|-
CASSLTGTGRSFGDYTF
TGCGCCAGCAGCTTGACGGGTACAGGAAGGTCCTTTGGGGACTACACCTTC
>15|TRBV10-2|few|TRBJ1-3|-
CASSESEGSGNTIYF
TGCGCCAGCAGTGAGTCAGAGGGCTCTGGAAACACCATATATTTT
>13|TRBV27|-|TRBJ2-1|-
CASIGIPYNEQFF
TGTGCCAGCATTGGGATCCCCTACAATGAGCAGTTCTTC
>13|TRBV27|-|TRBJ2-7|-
CASGVFRAYEQYF
TGTGCCAGCGGGGTTTTCCGCGCCTACGAGCAGTACTTC
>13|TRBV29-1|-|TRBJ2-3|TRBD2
CSLRLAGADTQYF
TGCAGCCTTCGACTAGCGGGTGCAGATACGCAGTATTTT
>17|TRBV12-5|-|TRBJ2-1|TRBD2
CASGLGTSGSSYNEQFF
TGTGCTAGTGGACTCGGGACTAGCGGGAGCTCCTACAATGAGCAGTTCTTC
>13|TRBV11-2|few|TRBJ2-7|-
CASSSLRVDEQYF
TGTGCCAGCAGCTCCCTCAGGGTCGACGAGCAGTACTTC
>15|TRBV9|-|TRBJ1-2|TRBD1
CASSVGTGGASGYTF
TGTGCCAGCAGCGTGGGGACAGGGGGCGCGTCCGGCTACACCTTC
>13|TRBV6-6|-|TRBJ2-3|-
CASRRGQTDTQYF
TGTGCCAGCAGGCGGGGGCAGACAGATACGCAGTATTTT
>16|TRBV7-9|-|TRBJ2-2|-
CASSLEVWDEGGELFF
TGTGCCAGCAGCTTAGAGGTTTGGGATGAAGGCGGGGAGCTGTTTTTT
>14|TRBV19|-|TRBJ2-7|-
CASLTARSSYEQYF
TGTGCCAGTTTGACTGCTCGTTCGTCCTACGAGCAGTACTTC
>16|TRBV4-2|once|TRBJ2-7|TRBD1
CASSQDWGTGSYEQYF
TGTGCCAGCAGCCAAGATTGGGGGACAGGATCTTACGAGCAGTACTTC
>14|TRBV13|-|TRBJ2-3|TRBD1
CASSGDRETDTQYF
TGTGCCAGCAGCGGGGACAGGGAGACAGATACGCAGTATTTT
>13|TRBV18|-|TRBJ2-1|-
CASSPPGGDEQFF
TGTGCCAGCTCACCACCGGGGGGCGATGAGCAGTTCTTC
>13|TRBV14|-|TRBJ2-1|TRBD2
CASSQALAGVLFF
TGTGCCAGCAGCCAGGCCCTAGCGGGAGTTCTGTTCTTC
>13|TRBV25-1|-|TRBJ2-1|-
CASSLGAGNQQFF
TGTGCCAGCAGTCTCGGGGCGGGTAATCAGCAGTTCTTC
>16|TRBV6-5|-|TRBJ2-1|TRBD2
CASSLDPGRAYNEQFF
TGTGCCAGCAGTTTGGATCCCGGGAGGGCCTACAATGAGCAGTTCTTC
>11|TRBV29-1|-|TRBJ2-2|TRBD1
CMGQGTGELFF
TGCATGGGACAGGGTACCGGGGAGCTGTTTTTT
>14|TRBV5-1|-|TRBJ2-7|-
CASSLLRAKDEQYF
TGCGCCAGCAGCTTGCTCAGGGCGAAGGACGAGCAGTACTTC
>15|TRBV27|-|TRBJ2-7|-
CASSPYSGLLGEQYF
TGTGCCAGCAGTCCCTACTCAGGGTTGTTGGGCGAGCAGTACTTC
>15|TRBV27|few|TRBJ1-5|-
CASSLRQGGDQPQHF
TGTGCCAGCAGTTTACGGCAAGGTGGAGATCAGCCCCAGCATTTT